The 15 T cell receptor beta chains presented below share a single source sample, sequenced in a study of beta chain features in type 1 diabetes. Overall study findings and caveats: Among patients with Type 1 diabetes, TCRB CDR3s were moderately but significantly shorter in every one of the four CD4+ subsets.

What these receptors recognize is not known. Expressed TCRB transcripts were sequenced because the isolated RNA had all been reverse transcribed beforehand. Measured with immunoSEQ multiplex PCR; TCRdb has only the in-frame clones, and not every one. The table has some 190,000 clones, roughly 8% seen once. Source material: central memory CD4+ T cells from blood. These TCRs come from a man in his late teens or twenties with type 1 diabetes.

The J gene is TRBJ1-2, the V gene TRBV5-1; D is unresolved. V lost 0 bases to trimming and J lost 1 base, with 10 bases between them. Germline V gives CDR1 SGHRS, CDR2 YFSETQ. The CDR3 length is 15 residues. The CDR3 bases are TGCGCCAGCAGCTTGGATCCCTCTTTTAACTATGGCTACACCTTC. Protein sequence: CASSLDPSFNYGYTF.

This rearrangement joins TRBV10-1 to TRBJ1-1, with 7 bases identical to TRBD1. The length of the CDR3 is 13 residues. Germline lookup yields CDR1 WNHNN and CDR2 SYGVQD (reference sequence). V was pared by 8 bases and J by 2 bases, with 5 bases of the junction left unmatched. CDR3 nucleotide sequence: TGCGCCAGCCGACGGGACAGAAACACTGAAGCTTTCTTT. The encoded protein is CASRRDRNTEAFF.

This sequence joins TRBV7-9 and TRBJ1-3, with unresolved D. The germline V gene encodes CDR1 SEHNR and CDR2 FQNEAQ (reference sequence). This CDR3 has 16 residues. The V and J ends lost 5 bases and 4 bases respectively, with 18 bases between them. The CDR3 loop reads CASSPPSGELGNTIYF. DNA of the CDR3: TGTGCCAGCAGCCCACCGTCCGGGGAGCTCGGAAACACCATATATTTT.

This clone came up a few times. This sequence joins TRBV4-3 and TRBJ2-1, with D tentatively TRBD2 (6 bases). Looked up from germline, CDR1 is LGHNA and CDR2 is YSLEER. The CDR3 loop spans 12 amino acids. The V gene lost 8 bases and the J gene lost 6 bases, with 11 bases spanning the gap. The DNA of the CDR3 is TGCGCCAGCCCGCACGGGGGCAATGAGCAGTTCTTC. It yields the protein CASPHGGNEQFF.

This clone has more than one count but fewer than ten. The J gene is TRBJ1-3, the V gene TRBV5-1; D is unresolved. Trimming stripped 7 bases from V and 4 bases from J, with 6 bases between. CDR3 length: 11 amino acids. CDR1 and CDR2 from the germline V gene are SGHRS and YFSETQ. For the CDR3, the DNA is TGCGCCAGCGGGCTAGGAAACACCATATATTTT. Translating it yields CASGLGNTIYF.

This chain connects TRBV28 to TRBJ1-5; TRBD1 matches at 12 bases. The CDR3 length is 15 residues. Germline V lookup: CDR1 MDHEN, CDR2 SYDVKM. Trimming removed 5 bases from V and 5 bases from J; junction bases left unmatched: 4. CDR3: CASSTGTGGYQPQHF. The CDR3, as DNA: TGTGCCAGCAGTACAGGGACAGGGGGCTATCAGCCCCAGCATTTT.

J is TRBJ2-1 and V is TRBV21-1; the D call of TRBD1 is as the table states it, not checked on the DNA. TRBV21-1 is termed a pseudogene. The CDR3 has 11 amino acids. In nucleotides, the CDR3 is TGTGCCAGCAAAACAACGAATGAGCAGTTCTTC. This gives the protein CASKTTNEQFF.

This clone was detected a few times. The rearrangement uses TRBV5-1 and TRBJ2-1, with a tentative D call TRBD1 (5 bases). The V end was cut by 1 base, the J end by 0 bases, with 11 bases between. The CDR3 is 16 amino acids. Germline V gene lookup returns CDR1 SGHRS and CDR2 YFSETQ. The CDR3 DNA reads TGCGCCAGCAGCTTGAAACAGGCAAGCTCCTACAATGAGCAGTTCTTC. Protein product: CASSLKQASSYNEQFF.

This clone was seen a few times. The CDR3 coding sequence is TGTGCCAGCGGTCAGATAGCCAAAAACATTCAGTACTTC. It translates to CASGQIAKNIQYF. The chain joins TRBV28 to TRBJ2-4; D not resolved. Trimming took 8 bases from V and 0 from J, leaving 8 bases between them. Germline V gene sequence: CDR1 MDHEN, CDR2 SYDVKM. The CDR3 has 13 residues.

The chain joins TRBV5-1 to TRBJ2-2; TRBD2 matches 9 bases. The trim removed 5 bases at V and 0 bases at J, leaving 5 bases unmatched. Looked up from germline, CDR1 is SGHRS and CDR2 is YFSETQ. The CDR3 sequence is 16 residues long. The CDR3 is CASSNRGRANTGELFF. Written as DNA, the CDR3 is TGCGCCAGCAGTAATCGCGGGAGGGCGAACACCGGGGAGCTGTTTTTT. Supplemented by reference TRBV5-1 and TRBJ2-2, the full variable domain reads KAGVTQTPRYLIKTRGQQVTLSCSPISGHRSVSWYQQTPGQGLQFLFEYFSETQRNKGNFPGRFSGRQFSNSRSEMNVSTLELGDSALYLCASSNRGRANTGELFFGEGSRLTVL.

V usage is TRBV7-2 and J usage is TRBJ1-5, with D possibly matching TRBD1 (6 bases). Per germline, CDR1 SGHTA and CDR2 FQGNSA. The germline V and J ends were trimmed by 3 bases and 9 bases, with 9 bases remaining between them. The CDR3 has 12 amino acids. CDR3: CASSFETGPQHF. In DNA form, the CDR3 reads TGTGCCAGCAGCTTCGAGACAGGGCCCCAGCATTTT.

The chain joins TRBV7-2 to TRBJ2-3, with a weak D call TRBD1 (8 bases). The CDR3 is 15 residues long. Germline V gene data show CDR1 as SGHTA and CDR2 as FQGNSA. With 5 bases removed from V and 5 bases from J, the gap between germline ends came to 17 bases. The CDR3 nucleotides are TGTGCCAGCAGCGCAAACAGGGGGGGGATAGATACGCAGTATTTT. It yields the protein CASSANRGGIDTQYF.

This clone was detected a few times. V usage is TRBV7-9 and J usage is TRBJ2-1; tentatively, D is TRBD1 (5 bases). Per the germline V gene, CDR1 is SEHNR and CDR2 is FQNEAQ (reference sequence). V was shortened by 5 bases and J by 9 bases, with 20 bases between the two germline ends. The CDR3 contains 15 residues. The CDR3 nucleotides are TGTGCCAGCAGCCCCGTAGGGGTCCGGAATGCTGAGCAGTTCTTC. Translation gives CASSPVGVRNAEQFF.

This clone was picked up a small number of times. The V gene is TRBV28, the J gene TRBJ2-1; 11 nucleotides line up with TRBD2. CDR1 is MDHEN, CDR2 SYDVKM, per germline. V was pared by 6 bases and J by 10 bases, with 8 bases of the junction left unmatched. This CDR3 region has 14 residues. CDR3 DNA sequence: TGTGCCAGCAGCCCCGGGACTAGCGGTCTAGAGCAGTTCTTC. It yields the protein CASSPGTSGLEQFF.

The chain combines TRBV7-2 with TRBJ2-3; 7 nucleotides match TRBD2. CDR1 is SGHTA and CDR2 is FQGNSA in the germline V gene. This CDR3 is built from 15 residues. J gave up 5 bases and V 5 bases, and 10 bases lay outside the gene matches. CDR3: CASSRTRVSGDTQYF. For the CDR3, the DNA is TGTGCCAGCAGCCGGACTAGAGTTTCCGGAGATACGCAGTATTTT.